The 5 T cell receptor beta chains reported below all come from one sample, sequenced in a study of pediatric ulcerative colitis (dated by TCRdb to between 2018 and 2021). Library creation used the immunoSEQ multiplex PCR assay. The immuneACCESS repertoire file appears here via TCRdb, limited to in-frame rearrangements. These files lack a portion of the clones; in checked studies, under half of the deficit traces to unresolved V genes, and the cause of the others is not known. The sample profile shows over 35,000 clones; 83% of them were found once. The ten top clones hold 20% to 25% of the sample. Sequencing was done on a sample of blood. Receptors were obtained from a girl aged 10 to 17 with moderate ulcerative colitis.

The CDR3 spells CAWSVKVPGAAEKLFF. CDR3 coding DNA: TGTGCCTGGAGTGTAAAGGTCCCCGGGGCAGCTGAAAAACTGTTTTTT. The V gene is TRBV30, the J gene TRBJ1-4, with a tentative D call TRBD1 (5 bases). V was clipped by 0 bases and J by 7 bases, with 18 bases between them. Per the germline V gene, CDR1 is GTSNPN and CDR2 is SVGIG (reference sequence). The CDR3 loop spans 16 amino acids.

V gene TRBV5-1 combines with J gene TRBJ1-1; D remains unclear. V was cut by 9 bases and J by 8 bases, with 14 bases left in between. CDR1 is SGHRS and CDR2 is YFSETQ in the germline V gene. This CDR3 has 11 residues. This chain's CDR3 is CATRGETEAFF. CDR3 coding DNA: TGCGCCACCAGAGGAGAAACAGAAGCTTTCTTT.

The J gene is TRBJ2-7, the V gene TRBV28; 7 bases line up with TRBD2. This CDR3 has 15 amino acids. The V and J ends lost 6 bases and 6 bases, in that order; junction bases with no gene match: 14. CDR1 MDHEN and CDR2 SYDVKM come from the germline V gene. CDR3 coding DNA: TGTGCCAGCAGCACGAGCGGGAATTTCGTCGGCGAGCAGTACTTC. It yields the protein CASSTSGNFVGEQYF.

This rearrangement joins TRBV5-6 to TRBJ1-2, with D maybe TRBD1 (6 bases). The CDR3 is 15 amino acids. With 4 bases removed from V and 5 bases from J, the gap between germline ends came to 18 bases. Germline lookup yields CDR1 SGHDT and CDR2 YYEEEE. The CDR3 spells CASSTEGGHVYGYTF. As DNA, the CDR3 is TGTGCCAGCAGCACGGAGGGGGGGCATGTGTATGGCTACACCTTC.

The chain is built from TRBV30 and TRBJ2-5, with D tentatively TRBD1 or TRBD2 (5 bases each). The CDR3 length is 12 residues. Germline V lookup: CDR1 GTSNPN, CDR2 SVGIG (reference sequence). The V end was cut by 5 bases, the J end by 7 bases, with 14 bases between. CDR3 coding DNA: TGTGCCTGGGACGAGGGGCCGGGGACCCAGTACTTC. This codes for CAWDEGPGTQYF.